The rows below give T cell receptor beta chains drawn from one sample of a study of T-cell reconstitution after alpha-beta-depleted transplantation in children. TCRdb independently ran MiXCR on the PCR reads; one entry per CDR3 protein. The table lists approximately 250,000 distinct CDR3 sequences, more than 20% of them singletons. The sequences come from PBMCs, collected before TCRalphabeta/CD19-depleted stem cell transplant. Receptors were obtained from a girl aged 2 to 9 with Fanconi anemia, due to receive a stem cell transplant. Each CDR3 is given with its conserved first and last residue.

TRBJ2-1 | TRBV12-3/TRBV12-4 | CASTQGHGSDEQFF
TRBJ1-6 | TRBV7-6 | CASSLSGKYNSPLHF
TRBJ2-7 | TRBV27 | CASSLVTSGGEQYF
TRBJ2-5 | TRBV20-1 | CSATKGGAQETQYF
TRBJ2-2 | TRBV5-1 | CASSLLENTGELFF
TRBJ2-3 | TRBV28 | CASSPRAPFTDTQYF
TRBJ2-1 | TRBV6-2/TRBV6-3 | CASSYREGLKRYNEQFF
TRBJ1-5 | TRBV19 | CASSLGTGYQPQHF
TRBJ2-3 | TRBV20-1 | CSARDSGLAGGTDTQYF
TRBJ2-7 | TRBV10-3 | CAISDIKRGQTYEQYF
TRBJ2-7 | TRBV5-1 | CASSLGQAGYEQYF
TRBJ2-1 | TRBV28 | CASSSQRESSYNEQFF
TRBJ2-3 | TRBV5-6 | CASSHRDRALGNTQYF
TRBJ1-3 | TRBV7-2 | CASSGHRDSPGNTIYF
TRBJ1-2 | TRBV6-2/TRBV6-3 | CASSYADRGPSYGYTF
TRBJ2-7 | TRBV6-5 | CASSYGRAPYEQYF
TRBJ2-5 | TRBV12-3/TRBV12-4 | CASSYPRLGLQETQYF
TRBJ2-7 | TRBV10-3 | CAISAGTNPYEQYF